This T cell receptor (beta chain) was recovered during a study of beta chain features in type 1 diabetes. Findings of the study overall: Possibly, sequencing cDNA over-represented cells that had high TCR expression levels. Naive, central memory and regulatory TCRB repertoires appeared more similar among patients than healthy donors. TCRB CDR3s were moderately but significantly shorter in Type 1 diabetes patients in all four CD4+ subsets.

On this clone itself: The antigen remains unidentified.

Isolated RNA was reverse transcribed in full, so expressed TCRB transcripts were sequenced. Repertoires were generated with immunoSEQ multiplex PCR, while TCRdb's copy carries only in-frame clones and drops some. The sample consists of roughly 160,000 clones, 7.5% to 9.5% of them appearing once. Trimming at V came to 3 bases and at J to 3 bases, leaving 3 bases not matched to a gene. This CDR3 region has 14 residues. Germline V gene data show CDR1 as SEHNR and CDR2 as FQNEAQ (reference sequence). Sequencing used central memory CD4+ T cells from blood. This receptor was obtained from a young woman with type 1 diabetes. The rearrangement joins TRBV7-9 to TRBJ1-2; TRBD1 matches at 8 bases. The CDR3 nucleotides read TGTGCCAGCAGCTTGACGGGACAGGACTATGGCTACACCTTC. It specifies CASSLTGQDYGYTF.